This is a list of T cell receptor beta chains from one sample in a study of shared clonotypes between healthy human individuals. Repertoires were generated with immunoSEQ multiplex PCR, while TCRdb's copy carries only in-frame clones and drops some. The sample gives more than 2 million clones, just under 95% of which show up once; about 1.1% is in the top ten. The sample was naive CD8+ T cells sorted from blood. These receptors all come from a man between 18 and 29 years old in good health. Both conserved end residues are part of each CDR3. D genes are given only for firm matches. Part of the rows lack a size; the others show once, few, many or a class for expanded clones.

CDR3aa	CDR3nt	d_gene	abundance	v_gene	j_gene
CAKLPGNTEAFF	TGTGCCAAACTACCGGGGAACACTGAAGCTTTCTTT	-	-	TRBV2	TRBJ1-1
CASSFTTGELFF	TGCGCCAGCAGCTTCACTACCGGGGAGCTGTTTTTT	-	once	TRBV5-1	TRBJ2-2
CASSQSAPETQYF	TGCGCCAGCAGCCAATCCGCCCCAGAGACCCAGTACTTC	-	once	TRBV4-1	TRBJ2-5
CASSLNFNIEQFF	TGTGCCAGCAGTTTAAATTTTAATATTGAGCAGTTCTTC	-	-	TRBV27	TRBJ2-1
CASSQPGDLYEQYF	TGCGCCAGCAGCCAGCCCGGAGACCTATACGAGCAGTACTTC	-	-	TRBV4-1	TRBJ2-7
CASEGDNTDTQYF	TGTGCCAGCGAGGGGGACAACACAGATACGCAGTATTTT	-	-	TRBV9	TRBJ2-3
CASSLDSYSGGYTF	TGTGCCAGCAGCTTAGATAGTTATTCGGGTGGCTACACCTTC	-	-	TRBV7-2	TRBJ1-2
CASSQDSHGYTF	TGCGCCAGCAGCCAAGATAGCCATGGCTACACCTTC	-	-	TRBV4-3	TRBJ1-2
CASSIQGTSYEQYF	TGTGCCAGTAGTATACAAGGGACCTCCTACGAGCAGTACTTC	-	-	TRBV19	TRBJ2-7
CASSTYGAYGNTIYF	TGCGCCAGCAGCACCTATGGGGCTTATGGAAACACCATATATTTT	-	-	TRBV5-1	TRBJ1-3
CASSGMDSTKAFF	TGTGCCAGCAGTGGGATGGACAGCACTAAAGCTTTCTTT	-	-	TRBV28	TRBJ1-1
CASSSGSGTGHEKLFF	TGTGCCAGCAGTTCGGGGTCCGGGACAGGACATGAAAAACTGTTTTTT	TRBD1	-	TRBV28	TRBJ1-4
CASSFRDRGPREQYF	TGTGCCAGCAGTTTTCGGGACAGGGGGCCGAGGGAGCAGTACTTC	TRBD1	-	TRBV28	TRBJ2-7
CASTIGQFYGYTF	TGTGCCAGCACCATAGGACAGTTCTATGGCTACACCTTC	-	-	TRBV11-3	TRBJ1-2
CAWSEWTNGYTF	TGTGCCTGGAGTGAATGGACAAATGGCTACACCTTC	-	-	TRBV30	TRBJ1-2
CASSGLVGGEETQYF	TGTGCCAGCAGCGGACTGGTCGGGGGCGAAGAGACCCAGTACTTC	-	-	TRBV9	TRBJ2-5